This T cell receptor (beta chain) stems from a study of T cell responses to AZD1222 COVID-19 vaccine. About the research overall: The study pooled second doses at about 4 or about 12 weeks.

The CDR3 contains 16 residues. Points on this clone: Its target is not known.

General observations from the study: Seropositive status at baseline applied to only six AZD1222 recipients. Nearly half of spike-specific TCRs reportedly go after variant regions that carry no mutations. Repertoires were sampled only after the peak T cell response.

The method was immunoSEQ multiplex PCR; TCRdb's version includes in-frame clones alone and lacks a portion of them. The sample records more than 150,000 clones, 85% to 95% being singletons. V usage is TRBV21-1 and J usage is TRBJ2-7; the table's D gene call, TRBD1, was not cross checked with the DNA. TRBV21-1 counts as a pseudogene. This receptor was identified in an adult in good health. The sample here was peripheral blood, taken on day 0 of AZD1222 vaccination. For the CDR3, the DNA is TGTGCCAGCAGCAAAGAAATCAGGGGGTTCCCCTACGAGCAGTACTTC. Its translation: CASSKEIRGFPYEQYF.